This entry concerns a single T cell receptor (beta chain). The antigen remains undetermined. Within the sample, other DNA sequences also encode this same CDR3. This sample was included in a study of shared clonotypes between healthy human individuals. Study-wide background: There were three CD4 naive, three CD4 memory, two CD8 naive and one CD8 memory plates per donor.

The naive CD8 subset, CD45RO-negative cells positively selected for CCR7, excluded terminally differentiated effector memory CD45RA+ cells. Sequencing was performed with immunoSEQ multiplex PCR; in TCRdb, only in-frame clones are kept and a portion is missing. The sample includes roughly 1,800,000 clones, about 95% seen only once; the top ten take approximately 1.2%. The CDR3 loop spans 14 amino acids. Germline values: CDR1 SEHNR, CDR2 FQNEAQ (reference sequence). With V trimmed by 1 base and J by 6 bases, 4 bases remained unmatched. Study-level findings and limits: Against clonotypes common to all four donors, non-shared ones had lower generation probabilities.

This clonotype was obtained from a man younger than 30 in good health. Sample: naive CD8+ T cells sorted from blood. The chain employs TRBV7-9 and TRBJ2-7; 9 positions match TRBD2. CDR3 amino acids: CASSLVAGGGEQYF. CDR3 sequence (DNA): TGTGCCAGCAGCTTAGTGGCGGGAGGGGGCGAGCAGTACTTC.